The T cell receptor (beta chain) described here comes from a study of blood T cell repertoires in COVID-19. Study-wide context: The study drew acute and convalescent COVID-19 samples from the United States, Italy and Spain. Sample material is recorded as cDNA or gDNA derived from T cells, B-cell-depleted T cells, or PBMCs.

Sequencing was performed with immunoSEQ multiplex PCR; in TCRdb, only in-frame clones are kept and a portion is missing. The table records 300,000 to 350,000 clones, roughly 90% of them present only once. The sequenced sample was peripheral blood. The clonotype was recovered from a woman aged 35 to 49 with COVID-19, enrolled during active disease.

The CDR3 here is CASSQDYHHRAYEQYF. Written as DNA, the CDR3 is TGTGCCAGCAGCCAAGATTACCACCACAGAGCCTACGAGCAGTACTTC. The V gene is TRBV14, the J gene TRBJ2-7; D remains ambiguous. The length of the CDR3 is 16 residues. V was trimmed by 0 bases and J by 2 bases, leaving 14 bases between them. CDR1 SGHDN and CDR2 FVKESK come from the germline V gene.